These T cell receptor beta chains were read from a single sample in a study of T cells in Graves' hyperthyroidism and ophthalmopathy. TCRdb ran MiXCR on the multiplex PCR reads and lists one entry per CDR3 protein. The table has around 450,000 distinct CDR3 sequences, approximately 14% seen once. The sequencing sample was made of blood. All receptors derive from a woman aged 18-29 years with Graves' hyperthyroidism. CDR3s leave out the opening cysteine and the closing phenylalanine or tryptophan. Fields, in order: clone size, V gene, CDR3 protein. Clone size is not always given. Where it is, it says once, few, many or a class for expanded clones.

many,TRBV28,ASRPGQVEKLF
many,TRBV20-1,SAFEGTSGRFRQYNEQF
NA,TRBV7-2,ASSIPGLAGLVETQY
many,TRBV20-1,SAERRETQY
many,TRBV7-2,ASSLAGTSGTDTQY
NA,TRBV9,ASSKTVTGLRDTEAF
many,TRBV5-6,ASSLATGNTIY
NA,TRBV6-5,ASSYRGGSGTGELF
NA,TRBV20-1,SATRDSTTRNTIY
many,TRBV5-6,ASSLAPPILYEQY
NA,TRBV5-6,ASSPGQGWMETQY
once,TRBV6-1,ASSIRGPQETQY
many,TRBV7-3,ASSLNPSAYYNEQF
many,TRBV12-3/TRBV12-4,ASSAGVAKNIQY
few,TRBV4-3,ASSQDLAGRQPQH
NA,TRBV4-1,ASSQVEGELYEQY
many,TRBV7-2,ASSFGGLNTEAF
NA,TRBV6-2/TRBV6-3,ASSQGRTYNSPLH
NA,TRBV7-8,ASSLVRSGGKAGELF
many,TRBV6-1,ALLAGVIYEQY
NA,TRBV19,ASSPNSGGIDNEQF
many,TRBV2,ASSDRGAPEAF
NA,TRBV5-8,ASSLGASGGPTGELF
many,TRBV11-3,ASSFAQGKQF
few,TRBV4-2,ASSPTLGGYEQY
many,TRBV13,ASSPDRGPGYEQY
NA,TRBV29-1,SVEVRDRSPTGELF
few,TRBV19,ASSIDRLRANYGYT
few,TRBV19,ASSGTGGLSNQPQH
many,TRBV10-3,ATTMALYNEQF
many,TRBV7-9,ASSAPGLGIEQY
NA,TRBV12-3/TRBV12-4,AREPRRPKNIQY
NA,TRBV29-1,SVRPKQLFMNTEAF
NA,TRBV27,ASSLTSGAGGYEQY
many,TRBV5-1,ASSLVGAGLVYGYT
few,TRBV7-2,ASSIRTGYYGYT